This TCR beta chain was observed in a study of vaccination effects on CD4 cells after COVID-19. Study observations and caveats: Convalescent patients were scarce, and early post-infection timepoints were absent.

Measured with immunoSEQ multiplex PCR; TCRdb has only the in-frame clones, and not every one. The sample lists 40,000 or so clones; roughly 75% were seen once. This CDR3 has 16 amino acids. CDR1 and CDR2 (germline): SGHVS, FNYEAQ. The V and J ends lost 3 bases and 0 bases, in that order; junction bases with no gene match: 5. With regard to this clone: Its specificity is unknown.

ViraFEST expansion of antigen-specific CD4+ T cells with viral peptide pools preceded sequencing. CD4+ T cell isolation took place after about nine days of culture. Their SARS-CoV-2 infection, verified by PCR, occurred between March and December 2020. Sequences were derived from CD4+ T cells from PBMCs cultured with a peptide pool, sampled before COVID-19 vaccination. The gene calls are TRBV7-6 and TRBJ2-7, with 10 bases that match TRBD2. The sequence came from a human donor who had a prior SARS-CoV-2 infection. The CDR3 spells CASSLAASGGSYEQYF. As DNA, the CDR3 is TGTGCCAGCAGCTTGGCGGCTAGCGGGGGCTCCTACGAGCAGTACTTC.